This T cell receptor beta chain was retrieved from a study of T cell responses to AZD1222 COVID-19 vaccine. Findings and limits, study-wide: Clonal diversity was possibly underestimated; the donors were predominantly white British and more often female. Per reports, nearly half of all spike-specific TCRs target regions that are unmutated in variants.

Libraries were prepared by immunoSEQ multiplex PCR; TCRdb keeps only in-frame clonotypes and omits some of them. This sample has 100,000 to 150,000 clones, with roughly 90% found just once. As to this clone: Its antigen is unidentified.

The receptor was isolated from an adult in good health. Material: peripheral blood, obtained on day 0 of AZD1222 vaccination.

This CDR3 reads CASSRTGKEELFF. The CDR3 DNA follows: TGTGCCAGCAGCCGGACAGGGAAGGAGGAACTGTTTTTT. The chain is built from TRBV7-9 and TRBJ1-4; 8 bases align to TRBD1. V shed 5 bases, J shed 12 bases, and the junction held 8 bases outside the gene matches. The germline V gene has CDR1 SEHNR and CDR2 FQNEAQ (reference sequence). This CDR3 is built from 13 residues.